This T cell receptor (beta chain) was captured in a study of blood T cell repertoires in COVID-19. Study-level background: Sites in the United States, Italy and Spain provided acute and convalescent COVID-19 samples. Nucleic acid was either cDNA or gDNA, and it came from T cells, B-cell-depleted T cells, or PBMCs.

How the authors handled the data: It was from reference gene primer amplification that nucleated cell counts were estimated. The assay was immunoSEQ multiplex PCR, and TCRdb's table has in-frame clones only and misses some. V, J and clone size are taken as reported in that table, and D and trimming were inferred from the DNA itself. Of hundreds of thousands of clones listed, 87% are singletons. V was pared by 6 bases and J by 8 bases, with 19 bases between. The CDR3 runs 15 residues. Looked up from germline, CDR1 is SEHNR and CDR2 is FQNEAQ (reference sequence). Source material: peripheral blood. The rearrangement links TRBV7-9 to TRBJ1-4; the D is unclear. The clonotype originates from a man aged 60 to 69 who had recovered from COVID-19. Here the CDR3 DNA reads TGTGCCAGCAGTTGGGTGGGTGGGCACCAAGAAAAACTGTTTTTT. Translated, it gives CASSWVGGHQEKLFF. The whole variable domain, filled in from reference TRBV7-9 and TRBJ1-4, reads DTGVSQNPRHKITKRGQNVTFRCDPISEHNRLYWYRQTLGQGPEFLTYFQNEAQLEKSRLLSDRFSAERPKGSFSTLEIQRTEQGDSAMYLCASSWVGGHQEKLFFGSGTQLSVL.